These 27 T cell receptor beta chains originate from one sample sequenced in a study of T cells in Graves' hyperthyroidism and ophthalmopathy. RNA transcripts provided the source from which TCR beta CDR3 regions were amplified. Initially, a first-round RT-PCR of the TCR CDR3 employed the HTBI primer set. In TCRdb, the multiplex PCR reads were re-called with MiXCR into one record per CDR3 protein. This table has a few hundred thousand distinct CDR3 sequences, less than 15% appearing once. Sequencing used blood. The receptors come from a woman aged 18-29 years with Graves' hyperthyroidism.

The chain has TRBV20-1 and TRBJ2-1, with 9 bases matching TRBD2. The CDR3 contains 14 residues. Germline V gene lookup returns CDR1 DFQATT and CDR2 SNEGSKA (reference sequence). V trimming: 4 bases; J trimming: 4 bases; junction bases outside the gene matches: 5. CDR3 bases: TGCAGTGCTACTAGCGGGGATAGGTACAATGAGCAGTTCTTC. Protein product: CSATSGDRYNEQFF.

This clonotype was observed once. CDR3 region: CASSPPGRSDTQYF. The CDR3 DNA reads TGTGCCAGCAGCCCACCTGGGCGTTCAGATACGCAGTATTTT. V gene TRBV3-1 combines with J gene TRBJ2-3; D is ambiguous. CDR1 LGHDT and CDR2 YNNKEL come from the germline V gene (reference sequence). The ends were cut back, 4 bases at V and 4 bases at J, with 12 bases in the middle. CDR3 length: 14 residues.

This clonotype showed up many times. V gene TRBV2 combines with J gene TRBJ1-6; TRBD1 is a possible D gene (5 bases). CDR1 SNHLY and CDR2 FYNNEI come from the germline V gene. Between the trimmed V and J ends, which lost 4 bases and 10 bases, there was a span of 17 bases. This CDR3 has 15 residues. CDR3 in amino acids: CASSANRRLGSPLHF. For the CDR3, the DNA is TGTGCCAGCAGTGCCAACAGGCGATTGGGGTCACCCCTCCACTTT.

As regards this clonotype: It may be a read error: a sequence one base away is much more abundant. Since no conserved phenylalanine or tryptophan closes the CDR3, a read error is the likely cause. V gene TRBV11-3 combines with J gene TRBJ1-2, with D perhaps matching TRBD1 (6 bases). This CDR3 comprises 15 residues. Between the trimmed V and J ends, which lost 1 base and 7 bases, there was a span of 16 bases. Germline-derived CDR1 and CDR2 are SGHNT and YENEEA. CDR3 nucleotides: TGTGCCAGCAGCTTAGGTGGGGGCCTGAGCCCTGGCTACACCCTC. Its translation is CASSLGGGLSPGYTL.

This clonotype was observed at least ten times. The chain has TRBV10-2 and TRBJ2-5, with TRBD2 matching over 10 bases. Germline lookup yields CDR1 WSHSY and CDR2 SAAADI. Trimming at V came to 8 bases and at J to 5 bases, leaving 2 bases not matched to a gene. This CDR3 spans 12 amino acids. As DNA, the CDR3 is TGCGCCAGCCTAGCGGGAGTCGAGACCCAGTACTTC. It codes for CASLAGVETQYF.

This rearrangement joins TRBV20-1 to TRBJ2-1, with 8 bases matching TRBD1. The V gene end was trimmed by 6 bases and the J gene end by 1 base; junction bases not matched to a gene: 11. Germline values: CDR1 DFQATT, CDR2 SNEGSKA (reference sequence). The CDR3 covers 16 residues. CDR3: CSAYNPGQGSYNEQFF. CDR3 nucleotide sequence: TGCAGTGCCTACAATCCTGGACAGGGTTCCTACAATGAGCAGTTCTTC.

This clonotype has more than one count but fewer than ten. This clone may be a read error of a much larger clone one base away. CDR3 DNA sequence: TGTGCCAGCTCACCACCTTCCACAGGGCCTAGCTACGAGCAGTTCTTC. This encodes CASSPPSTGPSYEQFF. This chain joins TRBV18 and TRBJ2-1, with a tentative D call TRBD1 (6 bases). The CDR3 length is 16 residues. The V gene lost 0 bases and the J gene lost 10 bases, with 19 bases spanning the gap. Germline assignment: CDR1 KGHSH and CDR2 LQKENI.

This clonotype was counted between two and nine times. Relative to the germline gene, one junction end is altered; a read error may explain this. The CDR3: CASSRTASNTGGLFF. For the CDR3, the DNA is TGTGCCAGCAGCCGGACAGCCTCGAACACCGGGGGGCTGTTTTTT. The rearrangement links TRBV6-1 to TRBJ2-2; perhaps D is TRBD1 or TRBD2 (6 bases each). The CDR3 consists of 15 residues. CDR1 MNHNS and CDR2 SASEGT come from the germline V gene.

This clonotype has ten or more counts. The V and J genes are TRBV10-3 and TRBJ1-1; perhaps TRBD1 as D (6 bases). Trimming left V 10 bases short and J 0 bases short, with 15 bases between. Germline V gene sequence: CDR1 ENHRY, CDR2 SYGVKD. The CDR3 extends over 14 amino acids. The CDR3 region has the DNA TGTGCCACCACCCTGGACAGTATGAACACTGAAGCTTTCTTT. Amino acids: CATTLDSMNTEAFF.

This clonotype was recorded many times. This sequence joins TRBV20-1 and TRBJ1-5; D possibly corresponds to TRBD1 (5 bases). V was cut by 1 base and J by 4 bases, with 8 bases left in between. CDR1 is DFQATT and CDR2 is SNEGSKA in the germline V gene (reference sequence). The CDR3 spans 13 residues. In DNA form, the CDR3 reads TGCAGTGCTAGAGTCGACAGAAATCAGCCCCAGCATTTT. Translated, it gives CSARVDRNQPQHF.

This clonotype came up a few times. This may stem from a read error, because a much larger clone lies one nucleotide away. The rearrangement uses TRBV5-4 and TRBJ1-1, with TRBD1 identical over 7 bases. This CDR3 region has 14 residues. Per germline, CDR1 SGHNT and CDR2 YYREEE (reference sequence). The V segment lost 1 base and the J segment 7 bases; nucleotides outside the gene matches: 7. CDR3 sequence (DNA): TGTGCCAGCAGCTTGAGGGGAGGGGGCATTGAAGCTTTCTTT. This encodes CASSLRGGGIEAFF.

Remarks on this clonotype: A read error is possible here, since a much larger clone lies one base away. The chain couples TRBV5-6 to TRBJ2-5, with 7 nucleotides matching TRBD2. J gave up 12 bases and V 4 bases, and 15 bases lay outside the gene matches. The V gene's germline CDR1 is SGHDT and CDR2 YYEEEE. This CDR3 is 14 amino acids long. The CDR3 spells CASSIQTLRSGEYF. CDR3 DNA sequence: TGTGCCAGCAGCATCCAGACCCTTAGGAGCGGGGAGTACTTC.

This clonotype was detected ten times or more. The V call is TRBV20-1, the J call TRBJ2-1; D is unresolved. CDR3 length: 17 residues. Between the trimmed V and J ends, which lost 1 base and 0 bases, there was a span of 16 bases. The V gene's germline CDR1 is DFQATT and CDR2 SNEGSKA (reference sequence). The CDR3 nucleotides read TGCAGTGCTAGAGGTGCTCGGTCATGGAGCTCCTACAATGAGCAGTTCTTC. This gives the protein CSARGARSWSSYNEQFF.

This clonotype was detected ten times or more. The V and J genes are TRBV5-1 and TRBJ1-2, with D unclear. Trimming cost V 0 bases and J 6 bases, with 15 bases left between them. Germline V gene lookup returns CDR1 SGHRS and CDR2 YFSETQ. CDR3 size: 15 residues. The CDR3 DNA reads as TGCGCCAGCAGCTTGGCCTTAACAGCGCTAGATGGCTACACCTTC. Its translation: CASSLALTALDGYTF.

The chain recombines TRBV19 with TRBJ1-5, with 10 bases aligning to TRBD1. From germline, CDR1 is LNHDA and CDR2 SQIVND (reference sequence). V was pared by 4 bases and J by 3 bases, with 3 bases of the junction left unmatched. This CDR3 comprises 15 residues. In DNA form, the CDR3 reads TGTGCCAGTAGTAAGGGACAGGGGAACAATCAGCCCCAGCATTTT. Translated: CASSKGQGNNQPQHF.

This clonotype was found many times. This chain uses TRBV28 with TRBJ1-5; D gene ambiguous. Looked up from germline, CDR1 is MDHEN and CDR2 is SYDVKM. The CDR3 is 13 amino acids. The ends were cut back, 5 bases at V and 5 bases at J, with 10 bases in the middle. The CDR3 DNA sequence: TGTGCCAGCAGTCACCGCGGGGATCAGCCCCAGCATTTT. It encodes CASSHRGDQPQHF.

This clonotype was found many times. V usage is TRBV2 and J usage is TRBJ2-1; 8 nucleotides line up with TRBD2. The CDR3 sequence is 14 residues long. Germline CDR1 SNHLY, CDR2 FYNNEI. The V segment lost 6 bases and the J segment 1 base; nucleotides outside the gene matches: 2. The CDR3 DNA reads TGTGCCAGCAGACTAGCGGTGTCCTACAATGAGCAGTTCTTC. Its protein is CASRLAVSYNEQFF.

This clonotype was seen at least ten times. This rearrangement joins TRBV20-1 to TRBJ1-4, with D tentatively TRBD1 (6 bases). The CDR3 has 13 amino acids. Germline loops: CDR1 DFQATT, CDR2 SNEGSKA (reference sequence). The germline V and J ends were trimmed by 4 bases and 7 bases, with 13 bases remaining between them. The CDR3 sequence: CSAIVETGEKLFF. The CDR3, as DNA: TGCAGTGCTATTGTGGAGACAGGTGAAAAACTGTTTTTT.

The chain recombines TRBV14 with TRBJ2-1, with D possibly being TRBD2 (5 bases). V lost 0 bases and J lost 0, with 9 bases in between. Germline CDR1 and CDR2: SGHDN and FVKESK. The CDR3 length is 16 residues. Here the CDR3 reads CASSQEAVSSYNEQFF. As DNA, the CDR3 is TGTGCCAGCAGCCAAGAAGCGGTTAGCTCCTACAATGAGCAGTTCTTC.

The chain employs TRBV27 and TRBJ1-1, with 9 bases aligning to TRBD1. V lost 3 bases and J lost 7; bases outside the gene matches: 12. CDR3 length equals 16 residues. The V gene's germline CDR1 is MNHEY and CDR2 SMNVEV (reference sequence). The CDR3 protein is CASSFIGTGPQIEAFF. The DNA for the CDR3 is TGTGCCAGCAGTTTTATCGGGACAGGGCCACAAATTGAAGCTTTCTTT.

This clonotype appeared many times. The V call is TRBV2, the J call TRBJ2-7, with D perhaps assigned TRBD1 or TRBD2 (6 bases each). V was trimmed by 0 bases and J by 3 bases, leaving 12 bases between them. This CDR3 comprises 15 residues. Germline CDR1 and CDR2: SNHLY and FYNNEI. CDR3 in amino acids: CASSEAPGAGYEQYF. CDR3 nucleotide sequence: TGTGCCAGCAGTGAAGCCCCGGGGGCCGGCTACGAGCAGTACTTC.

This clonotype has a count of ten or more. The chain employs TRBV28 and TRBJ2-7; TRBD1 matches at 10 bases. Germline CDR1 MDHEN, CDR2 SYDVKM. V was pared by 7 bases and J by 3 bases, with 9 bases of the junction left unmatched. The CDR3 has 15 amino acids. CDR3 sequence reads: CASTRTRTGGYEQYF. CDR3 DNA sequence: TGTGCCAGCACCAGGACTCGGACAGGGGGCTACGAGCAGTACTTC.

Comment on this clonotype: With a much larger clone just one base away, this may be a read error. The rearrangement joins TRBV7-9 to TRBJ2-1; D ambiguous. The CDR3 totals 16 residues. In germline, CDR1 is SEHNR, CDR2 FQNEAQ (reference sequence). In DNA form, the CDR3 reads TGTGCCAGCAGCTTAGTCGTGCGGAGCTCCCACAATGAGCAGTTCTTC. Translation: CASSLVVRSSHNEQFF.

This clonotype has only a few counts. A read error is possible here, since a much larger clone lies one base away. The chain has TRBV5-5 and TRBJ1-1; no reliable D call. Per germline, CDR1 SGHKS and CDR2 YYEKEE (reference sequence). The CDR3 is made up of 13 amino acids. The V gene lost 2 bases and the J gene lost 7 bases, with 12 bases spanning the gap. The CDR3 nucleotides read TGTGCCAGCAGCTTCCCGTCCGCCCTTGAAGCTTTCTTT. It codes for CASSFPSALEAFF.

The chain uses TRBV6-1 and TRBJ2-7; 8 nucleotides align to TRBD2. CDR3 length equals 14 residues. The V gene end was trimmed by 4 bases and the J gene end by 2 bases; junction bases not matched to a gene: 4. CDR1 and CDR2 (germline): MNHNS, SASEGT. The CDR3 nucleotides are TGTGCCAGCAGTGTTTTAGCGGGGCCCTACGAGCAGTACTTC. Protein sequence: CASSVLAGPYEQYF.

This clonotype was counted ten times or more. The chain combines TRBV7-9 with TRBJ1-1, with a possible D match to TRBD1 (5 bases). This CDR3 region has 15 residues. Germline V gives CDR1 SEHNR, CDR2 FQNEAQ (reference sequence). Trimming pared 0 bases from V and 4 bases from J, leaving 12 bases between. The DNA of the CDR3 is TGTGCCAGCAGCTTAGCGCGGGGCGCAGGCACTGAAGCTTTCTTT. Amino acid sequence: CASSLARGAGTEAFF.

The chain is built from TRBV18 and TRBJ1-1, with D unresolved. Trimming cost V 2 bases and J 0 bases, with 7 bases left between them. The length of the CDR3 is 14 residues. The germline V gene encodes CDR1 KGHSH and CDR2 LQKENI. CDR3 amino acids: CASSPEHLNTEAFF. The CDR3 DNA follows: TGTGCCAGCTCACCAGAACACCTGAACACTGAAGCTTTCTTT.